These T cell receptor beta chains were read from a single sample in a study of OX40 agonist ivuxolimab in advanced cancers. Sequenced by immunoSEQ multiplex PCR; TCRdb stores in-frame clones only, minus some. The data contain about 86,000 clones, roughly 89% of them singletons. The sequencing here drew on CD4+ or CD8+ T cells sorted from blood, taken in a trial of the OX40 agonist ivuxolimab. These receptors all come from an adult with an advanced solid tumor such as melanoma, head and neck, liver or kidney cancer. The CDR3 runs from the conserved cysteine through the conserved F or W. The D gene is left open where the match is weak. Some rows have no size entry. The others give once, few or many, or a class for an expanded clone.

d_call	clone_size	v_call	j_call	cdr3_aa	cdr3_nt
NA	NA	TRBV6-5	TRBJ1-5	CASREMGNQPQHF	TGTGCCAGCAGGGAGATGGGGAATCAGCCCCAGCATTTT
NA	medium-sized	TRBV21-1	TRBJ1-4	CASSKKDRATNEKLFF	TGTGCCAGCAGCAAAAAAGACAGGGCAACTAATGAAAAACTGTTTTTT
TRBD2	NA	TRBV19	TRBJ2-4	CASSMGGAKNIQYF	TGTGCCAGTAGTATGGGGGGGGCCAAAAACATTCAGTACTTC
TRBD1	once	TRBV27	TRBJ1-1	CASRPGQGNTEAFF	TGTGCCAGCAGGCCCGGACAGGGAAACACTGAAGCTTTCTTT
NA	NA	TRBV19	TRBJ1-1	CASRPILQGNTEAFF	TGTGCCAGTAGACCGATTTTACAGGGGAACACTGAAGCTTTCTTT
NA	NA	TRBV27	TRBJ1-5	CASRHGGGDQPQHF	TGTGCCAGCAGACACGGGGGGGGCGATCAGCCCCAGCATTTT
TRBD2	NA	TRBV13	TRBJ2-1	CASSPRTSGRFTEQFF	TGTGCCAGCAGCCCAAGGACTAGCGGGAGGTTTACTGAGCAGTTCTTC
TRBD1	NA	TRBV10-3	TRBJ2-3	CAISEGRQGSDTQYF	TGTGCCATCAGTGAGGGGAGACAGGGGTCAGATACGCAGTATTTT
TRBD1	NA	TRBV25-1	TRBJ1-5	CASSGNRGSQPQHF	TGTGCCAGCAGTGGTAACAGGGGATCTCAGCCCCAGCATTTT
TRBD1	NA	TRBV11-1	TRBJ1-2	CASSSNILAGGKTTYGYTF	TGTGCCAGCAGCAGTAACATCCTGGCAGGGGGCAAAACTACCTATGGCTACACCTTC
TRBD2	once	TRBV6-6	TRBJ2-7	CASSHSRAGVNNEQYF	TGTGCCAGCAGCCACTCTCGAGCGGGAGTTAACAACGAGCAGTACTTC
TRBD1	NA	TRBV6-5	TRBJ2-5	CASTNRGWETQYF	TGTGCCAGCACTAACAGGGGCTGGGAGACCCAGTACTTC
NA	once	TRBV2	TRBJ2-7	CASSPSSELSYEQYF	TGTGCCAGCAGTCCGTCTAGCGAACTCTCCTACGAGCAGTACTTC
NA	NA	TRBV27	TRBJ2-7	CASSPKWGAKYEQYF	TGTGCCAGCAGTCCAAAATGGGGGGCTAAGTACGAGCAGTACTTC
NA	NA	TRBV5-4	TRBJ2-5	CASSLDPVLGEETQYF	TGTGCCAGCAGCTTGGATCCAGTCCTTGGGGAAGAGACCCAGTACTTC
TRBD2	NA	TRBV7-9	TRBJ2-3	CASSLLAGTDTQYF	TGTGCCAGCAGCTTGTTAGCGGGAACAGATACGCAGTATTTT
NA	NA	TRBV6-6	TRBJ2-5	CASSYSRQEETQYF	TGTGCCAGCAGTTACTCGAGGCAGGAAGAGACCCAGTACTTC
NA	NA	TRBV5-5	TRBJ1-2	CASSLVGEKSGYTF	TGTGCCAGCAGCTTGGTGGGAGAAAAAAGCGGCTACACCTTC
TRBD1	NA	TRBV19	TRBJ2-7	CASSKQTGLGIYEQYF	TGTGCCAGTAGTAAACAGACAGGGTTGGGGATATACGAGCAGTACTTC
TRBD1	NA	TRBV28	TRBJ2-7	CASSAHRGSSYEQYF	TGTGCCAGCAGCGCCCACAGGGGATCCTCCTACGAGCAGTACTTC
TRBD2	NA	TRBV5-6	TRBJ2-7	CASGLAGPSYEQYF	TGTGCCAGCGGACTAGCGGGCCCCTCCTACGAGCAGTACTTC
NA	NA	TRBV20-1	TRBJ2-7	CSAGDYEQYF	TGCAGTGCTGGGGACTACGAGCAGTACTTC
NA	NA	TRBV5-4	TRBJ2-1	CASSLGAGADEQFF	TGTGCCAGCAGCTTAGGGGCCGGTGCGGATGAGCAGTTCTTC
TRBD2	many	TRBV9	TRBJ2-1	CASSVGWTSDEQFF	TGTGCCAGCAGCGTAGGGTGGACTAGCGATGAGCAGTTCTTC
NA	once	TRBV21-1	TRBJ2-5	CASSKKDGAETQYF	TGTGCCAGCAGCAAAAAGGACGGGGCGGAGACCCAGTACTTC
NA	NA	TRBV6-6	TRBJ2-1	CASSRQDQQFF	TGTGCCAGCAGTAGACAGGATCAGCAGTTCTTC
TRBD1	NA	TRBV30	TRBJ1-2	CAWRGTGGTNYGYTF	TGTGCCTGGAGAGGGACAGGGGGCACTAACTATGGCTACACCTTC
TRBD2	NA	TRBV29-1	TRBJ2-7	CSVLAERPYEQYF	TGCAGCGTGCTAGCGGAGAGACCCTACGAGCAGTACTTC
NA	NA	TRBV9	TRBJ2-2	CASSVSAKGNTGELFF	TGTGCCAGCAGCGTAAGCGCGAAGGGAAACACCGGGGAGCTGTTTTTT